The subject of this entry is one T cell receptor (beta chain). The J segment lost 0 bases and the V segment lost 5 bases, leaving 8 bases of the junction unmatched. The CDR3 is made up of 15 amino acids. Germline CDR1 reads GTSNPN; CDR2 reads SVGIG (reference sequence). The data stem from a study of blood T cell repertoires in COVID-19. On the study more broadly: Sites in the United States, Italy and Spain provided acute and convalescent COVID-19 samples.

In terms of age and location, participants ranged from roughly 18 to 90 years and lived in fewer than 30 US areas. Profiled with immunoSEQ multiplex PCR; TCRdb holds only in-frame clones, not every one. Of some 290,000 clones listed, roughly 91% are singletons. The sample consisted of PBMCs or T cells enriched from blood (not recorded which). This receptor was taken from a woman aged 25 to 39 who had recovered from COVID-19. The chain combines TRBV30 with TRBJ1-1; 8 nucleotides line up with TRBD1. CDR3 region: CAWFTQGAMNTEAFF. The CDR3 nucleotides read TGTGCCTGGTTTACGCAGGGGGCTATGAACACTGAAGCTTTCTTT.